The entry below describes one TCR beta chain. Its antigen remains unidentified. The data derive from a study of somatic mutations in cytotoxic T cells in rheumatoid arthritis. Isolating CD4+ and CD8+ cells involved positive magnetic bead selection on an AutoMACS. Their purity was then checked by flow cytometry. Germline CDR1 reads SGHVS; CDR2 reads FNYEAQ. V lost 1 base and J lost 0, with 13 bases in between. There are 17 residues in the CDR3. Per the authors' pipeline: Matches were rare between published virus-specific TCRB sequences and patient CD8+ clones exceeding 1%. Only in-frame clones appear in the TCRdb table, and some are missing; sequencing was by immunoSEQ multiplex PCR. The V and J calls and clone size were taken over from that table, and D and trimming were inferred from the DNA. This sample carries 15,000 to 20,000 clones, approximately 75% of them seen once, and the ten largest clones take 12%.

Study outcomes and limitations: Expanded CD8+ clones had unknown antigen targets. CD8+ T-cell clonality did not differ significantly between rheumatoid arthritis patients and age-matched healthy controls.

V and J are TRBV7-6 and TRBJ1-3, with D possibly matching TRBD1 (5 bases). The clonotype was recovered from an adult with rheumatoid arthritis. Sequenced: CD8+ T cells sorted from blood. CDR3 nucleotides: TGTGCCAGCAGCTTAGGGGTAGGGGAGAGCTCTGGAAACACCATATATTTT. It specifies CASSLGVGESSGNTIYF.